A selection of T cell receptor beta chains follows, all from one sample in a study of blood T cell repertoires in COVID-19. Only in-frame clones appear in the TCRdb table, and some are missing; sequencing was by immunoSEQ multiplex PCR. The data hold around 330,000 clones, with 85% observed a single time. Sequencing used PBMCs or T cells enriched from blood (not recorded which). These receptors were obtained from a woman in her twenties or thirties who had been exposed to COVID-19. Each CDR3 is given with its conserved first and last residue. D genes are given only for firm matches.

D	J	V	length	CDR3
.	TRBJ1-4	TRBV28	14	CASSWPATNEKLFF
.	TRBJ1-2	TRBV2	12	CASSVNIGGYTF
.	TRBJ2-1	TRBV4-1	15	CASSHTGVQYNEQFF
.	TRBJ1-6	TRBV5-6	14	CASSFTTANSPLHF
TRBD1	TRBJ1-6	TRBV6-2/TRBV6-3	15	CASSSTGVNNSPLHF
TRBD1	TRBJ1-3	TRBV4-1	17	CASSQDPGTGAGNTIYF
TRBD1	TRBJ1-2	TRBV5-5	15	CASSLEGQGDYGYTF
.	TRBJ1-5	TRBV11-2	15	CASSLDRGFGQPQHF
.	TRBJ1-5	TRBV11-2	15	CASSLPAGGNQPQHF
TRBD2	TRBJ2-4	TRBV18	17	CASSPIAGGIAKNIQYF
.	TRBJ1-5	TRBV3-1/TRBV3-2	15	CASSQDVSSNQPQHF
TRBD1	TRBJ1-4	TRBV6-1	14	CASSEGQGGEKLFF
.	TRBJ1-2	TRBV19	16	CASTLGKGGLNYGYTF
.	TRBJ1-1	TRBV19	12	CASSTGLSEAFF
TRBD2	TRBJ2-3	TRBV5-1	17	CASSSLDSGGSTDTQYF
.	TRBJ2-1	TRBV11-2	15	CASSLVGSSYNEQFF
.	TRBJ1-3	TRBV28	15	CASSSGVMTGNTIYF
TRBD1	TRBJ2-7	TRBV5-6	14	CASSLYRGGNEQYF
TRBD1	TRBJ1-1	TRBV19	16	CASSIDETGGPTEAFF
TRBD1	TRBJ1-1	TRBV10-3	15	CAIKRGTGMNTEAFF
TRBD1	TRBJ2-7	TRBV2	12	CASSTTGVEQYF
TRBD1	TRBJ1-4	TRBV18	13	CASSRAQGEKLFF
TRBD1	TRBJ1-2	TRBV7-2	14	CASSLEGTGGGYTF
TRBD1	TRBJ1-1	TRBV12-3/TRBV12-4	10	CASKQTGVEF
.	TRBJ2-6	TRBV19	15	CASSSRGNGANVLTF
TRBD1	TRBJ1-4	TRBV18	14	CASGSSQGQEKLFF
TRBD1	TRBJ1-2	TRBV19	15	CASSQTEYGTGVYTF
TRBD1	TRBJ1-2	TRBV7-3	14	CASSLSGQGGGYTF
TRBD1	TRBJ1-5	TRBV27	15	CASSLEGAGLQPQHF
.	TRBJ1-2	TRBV12-3/TRBV12-4	9	CATSLGYTF
.	TRBJ1-3	TRBV18	15	CASSRGQTSGNTIYF
TRBD1	TRBJ1-6	TRBV7-2	13	CASSFEGASPLHF
TRBD1	TRBJ1-5	TRBV7-6	19	CASSLAPGTGTGTGQPQHF
.	TRBJ1-4	TRBV19	16	CASKQSTVATNEKLFF
TRBD1	TRBJ2-5	TRBV5-1	16	CASSQGTGGYQETQYF
TRBD2	TRBJ2-1	TRBV27	15	CASSGTSGSYNEQFF
TRBD1	TRBJ2-6	TRBV7-9	15	CASSLTGSGANVLTF
TRBD2	TRBJ2-1	TRBV7-3	16	CASSPTVAGGLNEQFF
TRBD2	TRBJ2-3	TRBV20-1	19	CSASVLKLTSGSSTDTQYF
TRBD1	TRBJ1-1	TRBV9	14	CASSATGGVTEAFF
.	TRBJ2-2	TRBV11-3	15	CASSLASRGTGELFF
.	TRBJ2-7	TRBV27	14	CASSPGGGSYEQYF